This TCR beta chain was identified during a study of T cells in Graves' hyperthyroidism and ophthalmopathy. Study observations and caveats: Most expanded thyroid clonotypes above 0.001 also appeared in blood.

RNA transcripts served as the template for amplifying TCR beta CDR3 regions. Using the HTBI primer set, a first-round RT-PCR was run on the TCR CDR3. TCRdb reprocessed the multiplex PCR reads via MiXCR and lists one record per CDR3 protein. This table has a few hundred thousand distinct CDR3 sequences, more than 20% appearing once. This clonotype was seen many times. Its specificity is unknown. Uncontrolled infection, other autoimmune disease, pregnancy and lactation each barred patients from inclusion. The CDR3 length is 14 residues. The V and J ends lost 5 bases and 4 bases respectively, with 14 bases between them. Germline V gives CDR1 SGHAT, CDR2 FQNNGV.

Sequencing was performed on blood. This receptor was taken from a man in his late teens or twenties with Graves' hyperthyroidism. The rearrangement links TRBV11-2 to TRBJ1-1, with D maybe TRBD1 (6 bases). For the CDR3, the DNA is TGTGCCAGCAGCGTCGACAGGTCGGCCACTGAAGCTTTCTTT. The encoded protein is CASSVDRSATEAFF.